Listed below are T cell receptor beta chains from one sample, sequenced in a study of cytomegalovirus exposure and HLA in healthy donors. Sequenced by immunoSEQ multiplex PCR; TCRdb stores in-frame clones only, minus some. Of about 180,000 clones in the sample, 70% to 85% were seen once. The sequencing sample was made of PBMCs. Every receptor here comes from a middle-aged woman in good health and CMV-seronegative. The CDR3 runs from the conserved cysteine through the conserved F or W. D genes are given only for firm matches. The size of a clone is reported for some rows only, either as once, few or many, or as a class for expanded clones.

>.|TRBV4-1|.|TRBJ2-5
CASSVGGAVETQYF
TGCGCCAGCAGCGTCGGGGGAGCCGTGGAGACCCAGTACTTC
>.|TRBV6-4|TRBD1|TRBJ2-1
CASSVEQGAYEQFF
TGTGCCAGCAGTGTAGAACAGGGGGCGTATGAGCAGTTCTTC
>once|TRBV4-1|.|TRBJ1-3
CASSQDPQLVSGNTIYF
TGCGCCAGCAGCCAAGACCCCCAACTCGTCTCAGGAAACACCATATATTTT
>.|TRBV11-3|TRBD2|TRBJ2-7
CASSLNGLAGTVGYEQYF
TGTGCCAGCAGCTTAAACGGACTAGCGGGAACAGTGGGCTACGAGCAGTACTTC
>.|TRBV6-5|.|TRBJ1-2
CASSYAGQNYGYTF
TGTGCCAGCAGTTACGCCGGACAGAACTATGGCTACACCTTC
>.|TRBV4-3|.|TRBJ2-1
CASSQGGRVNDEQFF
TGCGCCAGCAGCCAAGGGGGCAGGGTAAACGATGAGCAGTTCTTC
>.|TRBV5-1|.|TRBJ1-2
CASSFSNYGYTF
TGCGCCAGCAGCTTCTCTAACTATGGCTACACCTTC
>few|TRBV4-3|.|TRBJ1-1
CASSQVGNKAFF
TGCGCCAGCAGCCAAGTCGGGAATAAAGCTTTCTTT
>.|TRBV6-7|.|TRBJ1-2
CASSFSGEGFGGYTF
TGTGCCAGCAGTTTTTCAGGGGAGGGCTTTGGCGGCTACACCTTC
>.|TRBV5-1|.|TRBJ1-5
CASKPQGGENQPQHF
TGCGCCAGCAAACCCCAAGGGGGTGAGAATCAGCCCCAGCATTTT
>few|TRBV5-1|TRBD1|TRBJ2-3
CASSLADRGQGADTQYF
TGCGCCAGCAGCTTGGCTGACAGGGGGCAGGGTGCAGATACGCAGTATTTT
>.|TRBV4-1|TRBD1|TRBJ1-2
CASSQGQGAYYGYTF
TGCGCCAGCAGCCAGGGACAGGGGGCATACTATGGCTACACCTTC
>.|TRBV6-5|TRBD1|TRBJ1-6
CASSYSTGAVSPLHF
TGTGCCAGCAGTTACTCGACAGGGGCTGTCTCACCCCTCCACTTT
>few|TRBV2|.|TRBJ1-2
CASSEDVRVHGYTF
TGTGCCAGCAGTGAAGATGTCAGGGTACATGGCTACACCTTC
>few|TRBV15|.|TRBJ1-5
CATSRETGTNQPQHF
TGTGCCACCAGCAGAGAAACAGGAACCAATCAGCCCCAGCATTTT
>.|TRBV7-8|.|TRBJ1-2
CASSTGPGGYGYTF
TGTGCCAGCAGCACAGGGCCGGGCGGCTATGGCTACACCTTC
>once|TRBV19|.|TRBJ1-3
CASSVQDGYSGNTIYF
TGTGCCAGTAGTGTACAGGACGGCTACTCTGGAAACACCATATATTTT
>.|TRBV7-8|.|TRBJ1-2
CASSLAEGRGYGYTF
TGTGCCAGCAGCTTAGCGGAGGGGCGGGGGTATGGCTACACCTTC
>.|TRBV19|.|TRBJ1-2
CASSILPANYGYTF
TGTGCCAGTAGTATTTTACCAGCTAACTATGGCTACACCTTC
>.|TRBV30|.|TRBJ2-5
CAWTGDPLGETQYF
TGTGCCTGGACAGGGGACCCGCTGGGAGAGACCCAGTACTTC
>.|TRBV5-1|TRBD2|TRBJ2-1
CASSPVAGGPGEQFF
TGCGCCAGCAGCCCCGTAGCGGGAGGGCCGGGTGAGCAGTTCTTC
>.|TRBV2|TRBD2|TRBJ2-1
CASRPTSGYNEQFF
TGTGCCAGCAGGCCGACTAGCGGTTACAATGAGCAGTTCTTC
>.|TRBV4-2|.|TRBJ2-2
CASSQEGGGATGELFF
TGTGCCAGCAGCCAAGAGGGTGGGGGGGCGACCGGGGAGCTGTTTTTT
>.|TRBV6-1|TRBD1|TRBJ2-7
CASRAGTGGSYEQYF
TGTGCCAGCAGGGCCGGGACAGGGGGCTCCTACGAGCAGTACTTC
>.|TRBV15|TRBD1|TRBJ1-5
CATNLGQNQPQHF
TGTGCCACCAATTTGGGACAGAATCAGCCCCAGCATTTT
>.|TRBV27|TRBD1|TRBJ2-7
CASSLATGGAYEQYF
TGTGCCAGCAGTTTAGCGACAGGGGGCGCGTACGAGCAGTACTTC
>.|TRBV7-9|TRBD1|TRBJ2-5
CASSLGLDRGETQYF
TGTGCCAGCAGCTTAGGGCTGGACAGGGGAGAGACCCAGTACTTC
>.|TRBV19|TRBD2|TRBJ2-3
CASSMRGTRVIADTQYF
TGTGCCAGTAGTATGAGAGGGACTAGAGTTATCGCAGATACGCAGTATTTT
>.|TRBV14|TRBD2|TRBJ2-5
CASSQDLTSGTYMETQYF
TGTGCCAGCAGCCAAGATTTGACTAGCGGGACGTATATGGAGACCCAGTACTTC
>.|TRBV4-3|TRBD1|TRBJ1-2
CASSQATQGSYGYTF
TGCGCCAGCAGCCAAGCCACACAGGGGAGCTATGGCTACACCTTC
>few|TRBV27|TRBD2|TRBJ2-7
CASRLRTSGGVYEQYF
TGTGCCAGCAGGCTACGGACTAGCGGGGGTGTCTACGAGCAGTACTTC
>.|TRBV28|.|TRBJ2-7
CATSRAYEQYF
TGTGCCACCTCCAGGGCCTACGAGCAGTACTTC
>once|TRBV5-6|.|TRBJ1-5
CASSLGGGAEPQHF
TGTGCCAGCAGCTTGGGGGGGGGCGCGGAGCCCCAGCATTTT
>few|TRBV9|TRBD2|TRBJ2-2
CASSPIAGGVTGELFF
TGTGCCAGCAGCCCAATAGCGGGAGGGGTCACCGGGGAGCTGTTTTTT
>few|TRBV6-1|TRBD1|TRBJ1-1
CASRAGQGRNTEAFF
TGTGCCAGCAGGGCGGGACAGGGGAGGAACACTGAAGCTTTCTTT
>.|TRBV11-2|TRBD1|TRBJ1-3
CASSLVARGMSDTIYF
TGTGCCAGCAGCTTAGTCGCCAGGGGGATGTCTGACACCATATATTTT
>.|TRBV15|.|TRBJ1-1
CATSRGETLNTEAFF
TGTGCCACCAGCAGAGGGGAGACCCTGAACACTGAAGCTTTCTTT
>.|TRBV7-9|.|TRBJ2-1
CASSFDRGSYNEQFF
TGTGCCAGCAGCTTTGACCGGGGAAGCTACAATGAGCAGTTCTTC
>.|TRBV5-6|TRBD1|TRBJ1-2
CASSRPGQGLDGYTF
TGTGCCAGCAGCCGGCCGGGACAGGGACTAGATGGCTACACCTTC
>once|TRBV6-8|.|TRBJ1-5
CASSLSSGPKGHMGGNQPQHF
TGTGCTAGCAGTCTTTCCTCGGGGCCGAAGGGACACATGGGAGGCAATCAGCCCCAGCATTTT
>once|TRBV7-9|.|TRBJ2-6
CASSPPLREGSGANVLTF
TGTGCCAGCAGCCCCCCCCTGCGGGAAGGCTCTGGGGCCAACGTCCTGACTTTC
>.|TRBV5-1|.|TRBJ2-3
CASSLGPLGRVNTDTQYF
TGCGCCAGCAGCTTGGGGCCCCTGGGCAGGGTCAACACAGATACGCAGTATTTT
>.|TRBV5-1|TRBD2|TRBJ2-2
CASSFLAGGPWQVSTGELFF
TGCGCCAGCAGCTTCCTAGCGGGAGGGCCATGGCAGGTCAGCACCGGGGAGCTGTTTTTT
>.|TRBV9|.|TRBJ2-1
CASSVSGSDNEQFF
TGTGCCAGCAGCGTATCCGGGAGCGACAATGAGCAGTTCTTC